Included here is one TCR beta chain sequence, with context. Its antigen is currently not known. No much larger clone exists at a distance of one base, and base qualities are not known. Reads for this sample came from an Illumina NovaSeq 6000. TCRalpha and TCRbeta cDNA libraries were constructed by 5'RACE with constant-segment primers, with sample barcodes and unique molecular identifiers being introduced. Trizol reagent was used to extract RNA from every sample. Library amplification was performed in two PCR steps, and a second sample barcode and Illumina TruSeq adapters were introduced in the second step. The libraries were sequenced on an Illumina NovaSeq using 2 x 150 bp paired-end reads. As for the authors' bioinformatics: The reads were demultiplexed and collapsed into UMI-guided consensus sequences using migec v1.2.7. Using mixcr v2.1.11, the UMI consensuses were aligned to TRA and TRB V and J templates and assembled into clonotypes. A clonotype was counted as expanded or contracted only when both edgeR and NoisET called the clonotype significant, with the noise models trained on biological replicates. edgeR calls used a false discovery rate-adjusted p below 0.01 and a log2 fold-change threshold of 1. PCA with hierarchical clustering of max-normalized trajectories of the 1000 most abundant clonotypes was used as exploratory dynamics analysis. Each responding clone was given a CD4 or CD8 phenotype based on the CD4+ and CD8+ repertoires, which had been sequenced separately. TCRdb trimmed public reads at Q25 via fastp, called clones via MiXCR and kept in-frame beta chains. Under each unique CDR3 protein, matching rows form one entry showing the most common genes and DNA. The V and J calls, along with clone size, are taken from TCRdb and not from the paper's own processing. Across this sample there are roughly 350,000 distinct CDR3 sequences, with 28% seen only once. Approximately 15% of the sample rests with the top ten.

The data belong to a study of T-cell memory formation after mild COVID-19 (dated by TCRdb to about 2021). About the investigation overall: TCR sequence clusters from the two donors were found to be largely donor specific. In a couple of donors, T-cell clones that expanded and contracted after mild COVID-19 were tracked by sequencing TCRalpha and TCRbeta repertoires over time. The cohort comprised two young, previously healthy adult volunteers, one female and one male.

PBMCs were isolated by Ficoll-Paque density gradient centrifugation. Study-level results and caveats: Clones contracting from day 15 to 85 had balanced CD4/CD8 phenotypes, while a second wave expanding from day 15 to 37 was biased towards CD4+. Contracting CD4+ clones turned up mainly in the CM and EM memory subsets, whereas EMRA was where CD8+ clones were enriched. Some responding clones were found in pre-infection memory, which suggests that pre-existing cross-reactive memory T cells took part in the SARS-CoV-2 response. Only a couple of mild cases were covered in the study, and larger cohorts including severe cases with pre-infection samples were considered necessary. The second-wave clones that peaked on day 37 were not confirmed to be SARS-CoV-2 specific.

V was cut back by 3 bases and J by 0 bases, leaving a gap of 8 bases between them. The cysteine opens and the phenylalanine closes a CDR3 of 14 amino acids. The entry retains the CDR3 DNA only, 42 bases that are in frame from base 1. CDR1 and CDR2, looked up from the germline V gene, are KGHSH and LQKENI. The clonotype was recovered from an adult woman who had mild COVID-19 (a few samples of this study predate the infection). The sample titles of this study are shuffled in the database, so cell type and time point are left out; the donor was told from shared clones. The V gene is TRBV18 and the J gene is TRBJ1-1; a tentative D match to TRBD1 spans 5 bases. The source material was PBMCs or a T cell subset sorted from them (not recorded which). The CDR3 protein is CASSPGALNTEAFF. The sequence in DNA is TGTGCCAGCTCACCCGGGGCGTTGAACACTGAAGCTTTCTTT.